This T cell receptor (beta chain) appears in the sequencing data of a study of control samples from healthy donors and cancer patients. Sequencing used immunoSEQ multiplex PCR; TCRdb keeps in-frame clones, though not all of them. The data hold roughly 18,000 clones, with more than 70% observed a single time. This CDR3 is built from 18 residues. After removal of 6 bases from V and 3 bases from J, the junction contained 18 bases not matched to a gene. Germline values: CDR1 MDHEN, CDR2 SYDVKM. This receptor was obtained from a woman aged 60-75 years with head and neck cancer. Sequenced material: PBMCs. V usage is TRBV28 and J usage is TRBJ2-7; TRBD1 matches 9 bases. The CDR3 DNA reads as TGTGCCAGCAGCGGCCCGGGGACAGGGATTAGCGGGTTCTACGAGCAGTACTTC. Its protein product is CASSGPGTGISGFYEQYF.